This passage covers 21 T cell receptor beta chains from one sample sequenced in a study of blood T cell repertoires in COVID-19. The data were produced by immunoSEQ multiplex PCR, yet TCRdb's version contains in-frame clones alone and is incomplete. The sample has about 210,000 clones, about four fifths seen once. The sample consisted of PBMCs or T cells enriched from blood (not recorded which). The source is a woman between 45 and 60 years old with acute COVID-19.

The rearrangement joins TRBV11-2 to TRBJ2-5, with 12 nucleotides matching TRBD2. Germline V CDR1 and CDR2: SGHAT, FQNNGV. V lost 3 bases, J lost 4 bases, and 9 bases stayed unmatched. CDR3 size: 17 residues. CDR3 residues: CASSLALLAGGAETQYF. CDR3 nucleotides: TGTGCCAGCAGCTTGGCCCTCCTAGCGGGGGGGGCAGAGACCCAGTACTTC.

The chain links TRBV19 to TRBJ2-3, with a tentative D call TRBD1 (7 bases). Deletions cut 4 bases from V and 13 bases from J, with 12 bases between. Germline CDR1 LNHDA, CDR2 SQIVND (reference sequence). The CDR3 contains 11 residues. In nucleotides, the CDR3 is TGTGCCAGTAGTAGAGACAGGGAGGAGTATTTT. Encoded protein: CASSRDREEYF.

The rearrangement uses TRBV5-1 and TRBJ1-2; 8 nucleotides agree with TRBD1. V was pared by 4 bases and J by 6 bases, with 11 bases of the junction left unmatched. This CDR3 has 15 amino acids. CDR1 and CDR2 from the germline V gene are SGHRS and YFSETQ. DNA of the CDR3: TGCGCCAGCAGCGCCTACGACAGGGGTTTACATGGCTACACCTTC. It specifies CASSAYDRGLHGYTF.

The rearrangement joins TRBV7-3 to TRBJ2-5; D perhaps matches TRBD1 (6 bases). CDR1 and CDR2 (germline): SGHTA, FQGTGA. The CDR3 is 15 residues long. The ends were cut back, 5 bases at V and 5 bases at J, with 18 bases in the middle. This CDR3 reads CASSPGPQGRETQYF. CDR3 bases: TGTGCCAGCAGCCCTGGACCCCAGGGGCGGGAGACCCAGTACTTC.

The chain links TRBV28 to TRBJ2-3; no reliable D call. The germline gives CDR1 MDHEN, CDR2 SYDVKM. CDR3 length equals 14 residues. Between the trimmed V and J ends, which lost 6 bases and 0 bases, there was a span of 10 bases. The chain's CDR3 is CASRNSQSTDTQYF. The CDR3 DNA follows: TGTGCCAGCAGAAATTCACAGAGCACAGATACGCAGTATTTT.

This clone was recorded only once. The rearrangement uses TRBV6-5 and TRBJ2-7; D is possibly TRBD2 (6 bases). The germline gives CDR1 MNHEY, CDR2 SVGAGI. The V gene lost 5 bases and the J gene lost 0 bases, with 11 bases spanning the gap. There are 14 residues in the CDR3. Here the CDR3 reads CASSPGGISYEQYF. CDR3 nucleotide sequence: TGTGCCAGCAGTCCCGGGGGTATCTCCTACGAGCAGTACTTC.

The rearrangement links TRBV7-2 to TRBJ1-1; 7 bases align to TRBD1. CDR1 is SGHTA, CDR2 FQGNSA, per germline. Trimming at V came to 5 bases and at J to 0 bases, leaving 9 bases not matched to a gene. CDR3 length: 16 amino acids. The CDR3 reads CASSAHRGSMNTEAFF. As DNA, the CDR3 is TGTGCCAGCAGCGCTCACAGGGGATCCATGAACACTGAAGCTTTCTTT. Combining the CDR3 with reference TRBV7-2 and TRBJ1-1 gives the whole variable domain GAGVSQSPSNKVTEKGKDVELRCDPISGHTALYWYRQSLGQGLEFLIYFQGNSAPDKSGLPSDRFSAERTGGSVSTLTIQRTQQEDSAVYLCASSAHRGSMNTEAFFGQGTRLTVV.

The chain combines TRBV6-1 with TRBJ2-1; perhaps TRBD2 as D (5 bases). This CDR3 region has 13 residues. The V end lost 2 bases, the J end lost 12 bases, and 14 bases lay between the germline ends. In germline, CDR1 is MNHNS, CDR2 SASEGT. CDR3 bases: TGTGCCAGCAGTGAAAGCCTCCCGGCGGGGCAGTTCTTC. It is translated as CASSESLPAGQFF.

The CDR3 bases are TGTGCCAGCTCACCTCAAGGACAGGGGTATTCACCCCTCCACTTT. Translating it yields CASSPQGQGYSPLHF. The chain recombines TRBV18 with TRBJ1-6; TRBD1 matches at 9 bases. This CDR3 is 15 amino acids long. Germline CDR1 is KGHSH and CDR2 is LQKENI. The junction had 5 bases not matched to a gene; V was cut back by 3 bases and J by 8 bases.

This clone was detected once. In DNA, the CDR3 is TGCGCCAGCAGCACATGGACAGTTTCTGGAAACACCATATATTTT. It yields the protein CASSTWTVSGNTIYF. The gene calls are TRBV4-1 and TRBJ1-3; D possibly corresponds to TRBD1 (6 bases). Trimming took off 5 bases at V and 1 base at J, with 12 bases between the two ends. CDR1 is MGHRA, CDR2 YSYEKL, per germline. This CDR3 is 15 amino acids long.

The chain joins TRBV28 to TRBJ2-1; maybe TRBD1 (6 bases). This CDR3 contains 13 residues. Per the germline V gene, CDR1 is MDHEN and CDR2 is SYDVKM. V was trimmed by 9 bases and J by 0 bases, leaving 9 bases between them. The CDR3 here is CASGDTSYNEQFF. The CDR3 region has the DNA TGTGCCAGTGGGGACACCTCCTACAATGAGCAGTTCTTC. Full variable domain (missing parts from reference TRBV28 and TRBJ2-1): DVKVTQSSRYLVKRTGEKVFLECVQDMDHENMFWYRQDPGLGLRLIYFSYDVKMKEKGDIPEGYSVSREKKERFSLILESASTNQTSMYLCASGDTSYNEQFFGPGTRLTVL.

The rearrangement joins TRBV5-1 to TRBJ1-2, with 9 nucleotides matching TRBD1. The CDR3 consists of 14 residues. The junction had 3 bases not matched to a gene; V was cut back by 1 base and J by 5 bases. Germline V gene sequence: CDR1 SGHRS, CDR2 YFSETQ. The CDR3 bases are TGCGCCAGCAGCTTGACAGGGGGCCTTTATGGCTACACCTTC. Its translation: CASSLTGGLYGYTF. Full variable domain (outside the CDR3, taken from reference TRBV5-1 and TRBJ1-2): KAGVTQTPRYLIKTRGQQVTLSCSPISGHRSVSWYQQTPGQGLQFLFEYFSETQRNKGNFPGRFSGRQFSNSRSEMNVSTLELGDSALYLCASSLTGGLYGYTFGSGTRLTVV.

The rearrangement uses TRBV7-2 and TRBJ2-1; TRBD2 might be the D (6 bases). Trimming removed 5 bases at V and 6 bases at J, with 11 bases between. Germline CDR1 is SGHTA and CDR2 is FQGNSA. The CDR3 contains 13 residues. The CDR3 coding sequence is TGTGCCAGCAGCGAAAGACTAGTCAATGAGCAGTTCTTC. It is translated as CASSERLVNEQFF.

This rearrangement joins TRBV5-1 to TRBJ1-2, with D possibly matching TRBD1 (6 bases). Germline V gene data show CDR1 as SGHRS and CDR2 as YFSETQ. This CDR3 comprises 18 residues. Between the trimmed V and J ends, which lost 4 bases and 4 bases, there was a span of 26 bases. The CDR3 loop is CASSQVNAQPTGPYGYTF. The CDR3 region has the DNA TGCGCCAGCAGCCAAGTGAACGCGCAACCGACAGGACCCTATGGCTACACCTTC.

This chain uses TRBV5-6 with TRBJ1-2; a possible D gene is TRBD1 (6 bases). CDR1 SGHDT and CDR2 YYEEEE come from the germline V gene. This CDR3 has 12 amino acids. V was shortened by 4 bases and J by 4 bases, with 8 bases between the two germline ends. The CDR3: CASSNRAYGYTF. The CDR3 bases are TGTGCCAGCAGCAACAGGGCCTATGGCTACACCTTC.

The V call is TRBV18, the J call TRBJ2-6; the match to TRBD1 covers 7 bases. This CDR3 spans 18 amino acids. Germline V gives CDR1 KGHSH, CDR2 LQKENI. V was clipped by 2 bases and J by 0 bases; unmatched bases: 7. Written as DNA, the CDR3 is TGTGCCAGCTCACCAGAGGGACAGATCTTCTCTGGGGCCAACGTCCTGACTTTC. This gives the protein CASSPEGQIFSGANVLTF.

The CDR3 loop reads CASRKGQSGANVLTF. In DNA, the CDR3 is TGTGCCAGCAGAAAGGGACAGTCTGGGGCCAACGTCCTGACTTTC. The chain couples TRBV28 to TRBJ2-6, with 7 bases aligning to TRBD1. V lost 6 bases, J lost 1 base, and 3 bases stayed unmatched. The CDR3 is made up of 15 amino acids. Per the germline V gene, CDR1 is MDHEN and CDR2 is SYDVKM.

CDR3 loop: CASSKAYRSGFNEQFF. The CDR3 DNA reads TGTGCCAGCAGCAAGGCTTATCGGAGTGGGTTCAATGAGCAGTTCTTC. The chain is built from TRBV21-1 and TRBJ2-1; the tabulated D call, TRBD2, remains unverified against the DNA. TRBV21-1 is a documented pseudogene. The CDR3 is 16 amino acids.

The CDR3 is CASSGSSDEQYF. As DNA, the CDR3 is TGTGCCAGCAGTGGTAGTAGTGACGAGCAGTACTTC. The rearrangement joins TRBV2 to TRBJ2-7, with no clear D. V was trimmed by 4 bases and J by 5 bases, leaving 9 bases between them. The CDR3 is 12 residues long. CDR1 SNHLY and CDR2 FYNNEI come from the germline V gene.

The chain links TRBV18 to TRBJ2-1, with 14 bases that match TRBD2. The CDR3 sequence is 16 residues long. Germline V gene lookup returns CDR1 KGHSH and CDR2 LQKENI. V dropped 0 bases and J dropped 7; count of bases not matched to a gene: 2. CDR3: CASSPPGLAGANEQFF. In nucleotides, the CDR3 is TGTGCCAGCTCACCACCGGGACTAGCGGGGGCGAATGAGCAGTTCTTC.

The J gene is TRBJ2-7, the V gene TRBV7-2; tentatively, D is TRBD2 (6 bases). V lost 0 bases, J lost 4 bases, and 10 bases lay in between. This CDR3 comprises 14 residues. The V gene's germline CDR1 is SGHTA and CDR2 FQGNSA. CDR3 in amino acids: CASSLAEGIYEQYF. The CDR3 coding sequence is TGTGCCAGCAGCTTAGCGGAGGGTATTTACGAGCAGTACTTC.